The rows below give T cell receptor beta chains drawn from one sample of a study of blood T cells in healthy people across ages. MiXCR, run by TCRdb on the 5' RACE reads, gives a single entry per CDR3 protein. The sample gives hundreds of thousands of distinct CDR3 sequences, under 40% of which show up once; 10% to 15% is in the top ten. The material sequenced was blood. Receptor source: a man aged 18 to 29 in good health. CDR3s include the opening cysteine and the closing phenylalanine or tryptophan. The D gene is left open where the match is weak. The size of a clone is reported for some rows only, either as once, few or many, or as a class for expanded clones.

clone_size: once; d_call: NA; v_call: TRBV29-1; j_call: TRBJ2-3; cdr3_nt: TGCAGCGTTGAAGCAGGCGACAGTAGCACAGATACGCAGTATTTT; cdr3_aa: CSVEAGDSSTDTQYF
clone_size: many; d_call: TRBD2; v_call: TRBV4-3; j_call: TRBJ2-1; cdr3_nt: TGCGCCAGCTCGGCGGGGCTAGCGGAGTACAATGAGCAGTTCTTC; cdr3_aa: CASSAGLAEYNEQFF
clone_size: NA; d_call: NA; v_call: TRBV4-1; j_call: TRBJ2-1; cdr3_nt: TGCGCCAGCAGCCAAGATCATAGACCCTCCTACAATGAGCAGTTCTTC; cdr3_aa: CASSQDHRPSYNEQFF
clone_size: NA; d_call: TRBD1; v_call: TRBV28; j_call: TRBJ1-2; cdr3_nt: TGTGCCAGCAGTAAGACAGGGCGATATGGCTACACCTTC; cdr3_aa: CASSKTGRYGYTF
clone_size: NA; d_call: NA; v_call: TRBV9; j_call: TRBJ2-3; cdr3_nt: TGTGCCAGCAGCGGACCCGCTGCTGGTACAGATACGCAGTATTTT; cdr3_aa: CASSGPAAGTDTQYF
clone_size: NA; d_call: NA; v_call: TRBV4-3; j_call: TRBJ1-1; cdr3_nt: TGCGCCAGCAGCCTGGGACCAGGGGAGACTGAAGCTTTCTTT; cdr3_aa: CASSLGPGETEAFF
clone_size: many; d_call: TRBD1; v_call: TRBV29-1; j_call: TRBJ1-5; cdr3_nt: TGCAGCGTTATAGAGGGACAGGGAAATCAGCCCCAGCATTTT; cdr3_aa: CSVIEGQGNQPQHF
clone_size: NA; d_call: TRBD2; v_call: TRBV7-2; j_call: TRBJ2-3; cdr3_nt: TGTGCCAGCAGCTCGGGACTAGCGGGACTATCCGATACGCAGTATTTT; cdr3_aa: CASSSGLAGLSDTQYF
clone_size: NA; d_call: NA; v_call: TRBV20-1; j_call: TRBJ1-6; cdr3_nt: TGCAGTGCTCTGCTCACGGGTTCACCCCTCCACTTT; cdr3_aa: CSALLTGSPLHF
clone_size: NA; d_call: NA; v_call: TRBV20-1; j_call: TRBJ2-5; cdr3_nt: TGCAGTGCTAGAGAAGCAGGGGATTTGCAAGAGACCCAGTACTTC; cdr3_aa: CSAREAGDLQETQYF
clone_size: NA; d_call: TRBD2; v_call: TRBV9; j_call: TRBJ2-1; cdr3_nt: TGTGCCAGCAGCCCACGGTCAGCGGGGGGGCGCAATGAGCAGTTCTTC; cdr3_aa: CASSPRSAGGRNEQFF
clone_size: NA; d_call: NA; v_call: TRBV18; j_call: TRBJ2-5; cdr3_nt: TGTGCCAGCTCACCACGGAGCGTAAGGGAGACCCAGTACTTC; cdr3_aa: CASSPRSVRETQYF
clone_size: few; d_call: TRBD1; v_call: TRBV20-1; j_call: TRBJ2-3; cdr3_nt: TGCAGTGCTCGTGCAGGGGGCATTGACACAGATACGCAGTATTTT; cdr3_aa: CSARAGGIDTDTQYF
clone_size: NA; d_call: TRBD1; v_call: TRBV11-2; j_call: TRBJ1-5; cdr3_nt: TGTGCCAGCAGTGCCAGCACAGGGGAGGGTCAGCCCCAGCATTTT; cdr3_aa: CASSASTGEGQPQHF
clone_size: NA; d_call: TRBD1; v_call: TRBV12-3/TRBV12-4; j_call: TRBJ1-1; cdr3_nt: TGTGCCAGCAGTTCTGGACAGGGGAATTTAGGTGAAGCTTTCTTT; cdr3_aa: CASSSGQGNLGEAFF
clone_size: NA; d_call: TRBD1; v_call: TRBV6-5; j_call: TRBJ2-4; cdr3_nt: TGTGCCAGCAGTAGACTTCGGACAGGCCTCAAAAACATTCAGTACTTC; cdr3_aa: CASSRLRTGLKNIQYF